These 27 T cell receptor beta chains originate from one sample sequenced in a study of T cell responses to AZD1222 COVID-19 vaccine. Profiled with immunoSEQ multiplex PCR; TCRdb holds only in-frame clones, not every one. The sample shows roughly 110,000 clones, 90% to 95% of them seen only once. Sequences were derived from peripheral blood, sampled on day 0 of AZD1222 vaccination. The source is an adult in good health.

This clone was observed a single time. CDR3 loop: CASSIGGQTQYF. The CDR3 DNA follows: TGTGCCAGTAGTATCGGTGGACAGACCCAGTACTTC. The chain links TRBV19 to TRBJ2-5; D ambiguous. V lost 3 bases and J lost 6, with 8 bases in between. Germline V gives CDR1 LNHDA, CDR2 SQIVND (reference sequence). The CDR3 is 12 residues long.

This chain connects TRBV6-2 or TRBV6-3 to TRBJ1-3; D is possibly TRBD1 (6 bases). This CDR3 is 15 amino acids long. The V end was cut by 7 bases, the J end by 4 bases, with 17 bases between. CDR1 MNHEY and CDR2 SVGEGT come from the germline V gene. The CDR3 is CASKYSGQSGNTIYF. CDR3 sequence (DNA): TGTGCCAGCAAATACTCGGGACAATCGGGAAACACCATATATTTT.

The chain joins TRBV9 to TRBJ1-3, with 8 bases lining up with TRBD1. CDR3 length: 15 residues. Unmatched junction bases numbered 5, after V lost 2 bases and J lost 4 bases. Germline loops: CDR1 SGDLS, CDR2 YYNGEE. CDR3 DNA: TGTGCCAGCAGCGTCGGACAGGGTGCCGGAAACACCATATATTTT. It yields the protein CASSVGQGAGNTIYF. The variable domain in full, with the rest retrieved from reference TRBV9 and TRBJ1-3, is DSGVTQTPKHLITATGQRVTLRCSPRSGDLSVYWYQQSLDQGLQFLIQYYNGEERAKGNILERFSAQQFPDLHSELNLSSLELGDSALYFCASSVGQGAGNTIYFGEGSWLTVV.

The chain recombines TRBV6-5 with TRBJ2-1; D is possibly TRBD1 or TRBD2 (5 bases each). Germline lookup yields CDR1 MNHEY and CDR2 SVGAGI. Trimming pared 2 bases from V and 3 bases from J, leaving 11 bases between. CDR3 length: 15 amino acids. This CDR3 reads CASSYTAGSYNEQFF. CDR3 in DNA: TGTGCCAGCAGTTACACGGCAGGGAGCTACAATGAGCAGTTCTTC.

The chain carries TRBV5-8 and TRBJ2-2, with D unresolved. Per the germline V gene, CDR1 is SGHTS and CDR2 is YDEGEE. V gave up 7 bases and J gave up 6 bases, with 10 bases separating them. CDR3 size: 12 residues. The CDR3 sequence: CASRSSSGELFF. The CDR3, as DNA: TGTGCCAGCCGGAGCTCATCCGGGGAGCTGTTTTTT.

The chain couples TRBV7-2 to TRBJ2-3; a weak D match, TRBD1 (6 bases). The CDR3 sequence is 16 residues long. Trimming stripped 5 bases from V and 4 bases from J, with 19 bases between. The germline CDR1 and CDR2 sequences are SGHTA and FQGNSA. This CDR3 is CASSQGGHVRADTQYF. The CDR3 coding sequence is TGTGCCAGCAGCCAAGGGGGTCACGTTCGGGCAGATACGCAGTATTTT.

This rearrangement joins TRBV5-1 to TRBJ2-3; 12 positions match TRBD2. Trimming cost V 8 bases and J 6 bases; bases outside gene matches: 10. CDR1 is SGHRS and CDR2 is YFSETQ in the germline V gene. This CDR3 region has 15 residues. CDR3 nucleotide sequence: TGCGCCAGTAAGAAACTAGCGGGGGGAAGTGATACGCAGTATTTT. This encodes CASKKLAGGSDTQYF.

The V and J genes are TRBV4-1 and TRBJ2-3, with 8 bases identical to TRBD1. Germline CDR1 MGHRA, CDR2 YSYEKL. The CDR3 length is 14 residues. V trimming: 1 base; J trimming: 5 bases; junction bases outside the gene matches: 2. The chain's CDR3 is CASSQGDRRDTQYF. The CDR3, as DNA: TGCGCCAGCAGCCAAGGGGACAGGAGAGATACGCAGTATTTT.

The gene calls are TRBV9 and TRBJ2-7; TRBD1 aligns across 9 bases. Trimming removed 0 bases from V and 2 bases from J; junction bases left unmatched: 3. The CDR3 covers 15 residues. Germline CDR1 is SGDLS and CDR2 is YYNGEE. The CDR3 DNA is TGTGCCAGCAGCGTAGGAGGGACAGGGACCTACGAGCAGTACTTC. The encoded protein is CASSVGGTGTYEQYF.

The chain joins TRBV4-1 to TRBJ1-4, with D possibly being TRBD1 (6 bases). In germline, CDR1 is MGHRA, CDR2 YSYEKL. V lost 0 bases and J lost 8, with 13 bases in between. This CDR3 has 15 residues. CDR3 DNA sequence: TGCGCCAGCAGCCAAGACGACGGGGGGCGGGAAAAACTGTTTTTT. Residues: CASSQDDGGREKLFF.

The chain's CDR3 is CASSRDRGNTEAFF. The DNA for the CDR3 is TGCGCCAGCAGCCGAGACAGGGGGAACACTGAAGCTTTCTTT. V gene TRBV4-3 combines with J gene TRBJ1-1; 8 bases are shared with TRBD1. Trimming took 4 bases from V and 1 from J; bases not matched to a gene: 2. From germline, CDR1 is LGHNA and CDR2 YSLEER. The CDR3 loop spans 14 amino acids.

The rearrangement uses TRBV12-3 or TRBV12-4 and TRBJ1-2; the D is unclear. The V gene lost 7 bases and the J gene lost 8 bases, with 14 bases spanning the gap. This CDR3 contains 12 residues. CDR3 in DNA: TGTGCCAGCACACAGACGGGTTCCGGCTACACCTTC. Amino acid sequence: CASTQTGSGYTF.

The chain is built from TRBV5-1 and TRBJ2-3; D gene ambiguous. From germline, CDR1 is SGHRS and CDR2 YFSETQ. The CDR3 has 14 residues. The V end was cut by 0 bases, the J end by 9 bases, with 14 bases between. The chain's CDR3 is CASSLVQAARTQYF. CDR3 bases: TGCGCCAGCAGCTTGGTTCAGGCAGCCAGGACGCAGTATTTT.

The chain carries TRBV28 and TRBJ1-1; D unclear. There are 14 residues in the CDR3. Germline CDR1 reads MDHEN; CDR2 reads SYDVKM. Trimming removed 1 base from V and 1 base from J, with 7 bases in between. The CDR3 loop is CASSLYYTNTEAFF. In DNA form, the CDR3 reads TGTGCCAGCAGTTTATATTACACGAACACTGAAGCTTTCTTT.

The chain carries TRBV15 and TRBJ1-1, with D unresolved. With 0 bases removed from V and 5 bases from J, the gap between germline ends came to 16 bases. The germline V gene has CDR1 LNHNV and CDR2 YYDKDF (reference sequence). The CDR3 extends over 16 amino acids. CDR3 coding DNA: TGTGCCACCAGCAGAGACCTCATGGTCCGGTTTACTGAAGCTTTCTTT. Amino acid sequence: CATSRDLMVRFTEAFF. The variable domain in full, with the rest retrieved from reference TRBV15 and TRBJ1-1, is DAMVIQNPRYQVTQFGKPVTLSCSQTLNHNVMYWYQQKSSQAPKLLFHYYDKDFNNEADTPDNFQSRRPNTSFCFLDIRSPGLGDTAMYLCATSRDLMVRFTEAFFGQGTRLTVV.

This clone showed up just once. The junction does not match germline at one end; this may be a read error. V gene TRBV4-1 combines with J gene TRBJ1-5; TRBD1 matches 7 bases. The germline V gene encodes CDR1 MGHRA and CDR2 YSYEKL. CDR3 size: 14 residues. The CDR3 DNA is TGCGCCAGCAGCCCAATAGGGGGCAAGCAGCCCCAGCATTTT. This translates into CASSPIGGKQPQHF.

As to this clone: Other DNA sequences in this specimen translate into the identical CDR3. The chain couples TRBV6-2 or TRBV6-3 to TRBJ2-7; D gene ambiguous. The CDR3 loop spans 14 amino acids. V shed 0 bases and J shed 1 base, with 7 bases lying between them. Looked up from germline, CDR1 is MNHEY and CDR2 is SVGEGT. CDR3 loop: CASSYSGASYEQYF. CDR3 nucleotides: TGTGCCAGCAGTTACTCTGGCGCATCCTACGAGCAGTACTTC.

The chain uses TRBV6-5 and TRBJ2-7, with 8 bases identical to TRBD2. Germline CDR1 and CDR2: MNHEY and SVGAGI. V was pared by 3 bases and J by 5 bases, with 9 bases of the junction left unmatched. This CDR3 region has 15 residues. CDR3 region: CASSYMGLVGDEQYF. DNA of the CDR3: TGTGCCAGCAGTTATATGGGACTAGTGGGAGACGAGCAGTACTTC.

The J gene is TRBJ2-1, the V gene TRBV7-6; TRBD1 agrees at 9 bases. Trimming cost V 5 bases and J 6 bases; bases outside gene matches: 8. The CDR3 runs 15 residues. Germline V gene data show CDR1 as SGHVS and CDR2 as FNYEAQ. The CDR3 DNA is TGTGCCAGCAGCCGTCACGGACAGGGGTCCAATGAGCAGTTCTTC. Residues: CASSRHGQGSNEQFF.

V is TRBV5-1 and J is TRBJ2-7; weak D call: TRBD1 (6 bases). CDR3 length: 15 amino acids. Germline CDR1 reads SGHRS; CDR2 reads YFSETQ. V was trimmed by 7 bases and J by 7 bases, leaving 24 bases between them. The CDR3: CASHISAQGRGEQYF. The CDR3 DNA sequence: TGCGCCAGCCACATCTCGGCGCAGGGCAGGGGTGAGCAGTACTTC.

This clone was found once. V and J are TRBV11-2 and TRBJ2-3; 10 bases fit TRBD2. The CDR3 totals 16 residues. From germline, CDR1 is SGHAT and CDR2 FQNNGV. V was pared by 1 base and J by 4 bases, with 5 bases of the junction left unmatched. The CDR3 region is CASSLVLAGAADTQYF. The DNA for the CDR3 is TGTGCCAGCAGCTTAGTGCTAGCGGGGGCTGCAGATACGCAGTATTTT.

This chain joins TRBV7-2 and TRBJ2-1; TRBD2 matches at 8 bases. This CDR3 contains 15 residues. In germline, CDR1 is SGHTA, CDR2 FQGNSA. Unmatched junction bases numbered 4, after V lost 6 bases and J lost 0 bases. This CDR3 is CASRAGTSSYNEQFF. The CDR3 DNA sequence: TGTGCCAGCAGGGCCGGGACTAGCTCCTACAATGAGCAGTTCTTC.

There are a few counts of this clone. The chain recombines TRBV9 with TRBJ1-4; the match to TRBD1 covers 8 bases. The V and J ends lost 5 bases and 4 bases, in that order; junction bases with no gene match: 13. Germline V gene lookup returns CDR1 SGDLS and CDR2 YYNGEE. The CDR3 extends over 17 amino acids. The DNA for the CDR3 is TGTGCCAGCAGTCACCAGCCCGGGACAGGAGGTAATGAAAAACTGTTTTTT. It yields the protein CASSHQPGTGGNEKLFF.

The V and J genes are TRBV4-3 and TRBJ1-6, with a possible D match to TRBD1 (6 bases). The germline gives CDR1 LGHNA, CDR2 YSLEER. The CDR3 has 15 residues. The V and J ends lost 5 bases and 8 bases respectively, with 16 bases between them. DNA for the CDR3: TGCGCCAGCAGCTCCGACAGGCCTACCGATTCACCCCTCCACTTT. Amino acids: CASSSDRPTDSPLHF.

Ten or more counts support this clone. The genes are TRBV12-3 or TRBV12-4 and TRBJ1-1; D is ambiguous. CDR3 size: 11 residues. V lost 5 bases and J 0 bases, leaving 1 base between the germline ends. CDR3 sequence (DNA): TGTGCCAGCAGTATGAACACTGAAGCTTTCTTT. It translates to CASSMNTEAFF.

In DNA form, the CDR3 reads TGTGCCAGCAGTGGGTTTAGCGGGGGGCTACAAGAGACCCAGTACTTC. It is translated as CASSGFSGGLQETQYF. V and J are TRBV6-1 and TRBJ2-5; 10 bases map to TRBD2. The CDR3 consists of 16 residues. Germline loops: CDR1 MNHNS, CDR2 SASEGT. With V trimmed by 4 bases and J by 2 bases, 7 bases remained unmatched.

This clone was observed a few times. The chain has TRBV2 and TRBJ1-5, with a possible D match to TRBD1 (5 bases). Between the trimmed V and J ends, which lost 8 bases and 2 bases, there was a span of 13 bases. CDR1 is SNHLY, CDR2 FYNNEI, per germline. The CDR3 spans 14 residues. This CDR3 is CASRGTMGNQPQHF. The DNA of the CDR3 is TGTGCCAGCCGGGGGACGATGGGCAATCAGCCCCAGCATTTT. Using reference TRBV2 and TRBJ1-5 for the parts outside the CDR3, the full variable domain is EPEVTQTPSHQVTQMGQEVILRCVPISNHLYFYWYRQILGQKVEFLVSFYNNEISEKSEIFDDQFSVERPDGSNFTLKIRSTKLEDSAMYFCASRGTMGNQPQHFGDGTRLSIL.